The rows below give T cell receptor beta chains drawn from one sample of a study of shared clonotypes between healthy human individuals. Sequencing was performed with immunoSEQ multiplex PCR; in TCRdb, only in-frame clones are kept and a portion is missing. This sample has hundreds of thousands of clones, with 75% to 80% found just once. What was sequenced was PBMCs. The source of these receptors is a woman between 40 and 55 years old in good health. Some clones in this sample may be carry-over from other donors' samples. Both conserved end residues are trimmed from each CDR3.

v_gene | CDR3aa
TRBV5-1 | ASSSASGRATYNEQF
TRBV6-7 | ASSRRAGTENTEAF
TRBV2 | ASSVRQGGEKLF
TRBV29-1 | SVLTGVMNGYT
TRBV7-2 | ASSLARTSGSYEQY
TRBV6-5 | ASSYGGLAGKNIQY
TRBV7-6 | ASSIPQGTQY
TRBV9 | ASSRQVTGANVLT
TRBV4-2 | ASSLKREWADEQF
TRBV30 | AWNGFLLNNEQF
TRBV7-3 | ASSVTSSSYNEQF
TRBV7-7 | ASSLALNGETQY
TRBV2 | ASSGQAEYGPQH
TRBV6-6 | ASRPRLANTGELF
TRBV7-3 | ASSLSLAGASEQF
TRBV18 | ASSSHNEQF
TRBV29-1 | SVGNQNTEAF
TRBV18 | ASSPRTGTGSTEAF
TRBV30 | AWSQGGEKLF
TRBV4-2 | ASSQDLGASTDTQY
TRBV18 | ASSLNGASGSWANVLT
TRBV7-9 | ASSYSTAFEQY
TRBV6-4 | ASKQTGLGSGYT
TRBV4-1 | ASSQTLSPDYEQY
TRBV19 | ASSMPLQGAKNIQY
TRBV6-5 | ASKKREEQY
TRBV29-1 | SVQGVTEAF
TRBV9 | ASSGGGAPEQY
TRBV6-5 | ASSYSPGVEAF
TRBV6-1 | ASSENRAQNEKLF
TRBV20-1 | SGYSRAEYP
TRBV5-1 | ASSLDVGTLEQF
TRBV5-1 | ASSLRTGSYEQY
TRBV7-2 | ASSPLASGGGELF
TRBV10-1 | ASSRDTRFGVFGEQF
TRBV29-1 | SAASRTRLGGETQY
TRBV5-4 | ASSPPPPNTEAF
TRBV6-1 | ASSEKLASSYEQY
TRBV7-3 | ASSPSGLGGQNEQF
TRBV5-1 | ASSLATTRQGSYNEQF
TRBV11-1 | ASSSIKFQETQY
TRBV7-2 | ASRPTGVYEQY
TRBV11-2 | ASSLDRNEQF
TRBV30 | AWTQGIERGYT
TRBV7-7 | ASSSTPSGEETQY
TRBV7-2 | ASSLGSPGQGIYEQY
TRBV25-1 | ASMSRVGDTQY
TRBV4-2 | ASSTPGDSYGYT
TRBV4-3 | ASSQELREGSYLRTDTQY